This is a list of T cell receptor beta chains from one sample in a study of T cells after yellow fever vaccination. TCRdb processed the 5' RACE reads anew with MiXCR; each CDR3 protein has one entry. The sample has 65,000 to 90,000 distinct CDR3 sequences, about an eighth seen once. Sequencing was performed on CD8+ T cells not binding an NS4B(214-222) dextramer, sorted from PBMCs, taken approximately 22 days after the first yellow fever vaccination. The receptor set was obtained from a man younger than 35 who received the YFV17D yellow fever vaccine. Both conserved end residues are part of each CDR3.

CDR3 length	V gene	J gene	CDR3 protein
13	TRBV12-3/TRBV12-4	TRBJ2-7	CASSLEGSYEQYF
14	TRBV7-9	TRBJ2-7	CASSSRQGDYEQYF
14	TRBV7-8	TRBJ2-5	CASSLFSNEETQYF
15	TRBV4-1	TRBJ2-5	CASSQESAGWGSQYF
15	TRBV6-1	TRBJ1-3	CASSEDRLPGNTIYF
14	TRBV5-4	TRBJ2-7	CASSYLGLAYEQYF
17	TRBV4-1	TRBJ2-2	CASSQGRQGANTGELFF
13	TRBV11-3	TRBJ2-2	CASSFGPTGELFF
16	TRBV19	TRBJ2-2	CASSIFRGRNTGELFF
18	TRBV7-2	TRBJ2-3	CASSLGLAGTISTDTQYF
15	TRBV20-1	TRBJ1-2	CSAANHPREGYGYTF
11	TRBV9	TRBJ2-7	CASSVGGEQYF
17	TRBV6-5	TRBJ2-3	CASSYASGSSKTDTQYF
16	TRBV27	TRBJ2-2	CASSSPTGRGTGELFF
16	TRBV5-1	TRBJ2-2	CASSLYFRANTGELFF
14	TRBV25-1	TRBJ1-4	CASSKGQDGEKLFF
18	TRBV7-8	TRBJ2-3	CASSRPEQGRVSTDTQYF
13	TRBV7-9	TRBJ2-1	CASSGPGDNEQFF
16	TRBV4-2	TRBJ2-7	CASSQELVAVGYEQYF
15	TRBV11-2	TRBJ2-3	CASSPTSGPTDTQYF
14	TRBV5-1	TRBJ2-7	CASSPGDGPYEQYF
15	TRBV24-1	TRBJ1-3	CATSEHRESGNTIYF
13	TRBV29-1	TRBJ2-7	CSVEVRGFYEQYF
12	TRBV29-1	TRBJ1-1	CSGTGLDTEAFF
12	TRBV11-2	TRBJ2-7	CASSLGFDEQYF
15	TRBV6-2/TRBV6-3	TRBJ2-1	CASRNPGQEYNEQFF
15	TRBV5-6	TRBJ2-7	CASSPGIAGGYEQYF
16	TRBV13	TRBJ2-1	CASSPPGLSSYNEQFF
18	TRBV14	TRBJ2-3	CASSQRPGLAGTTDTQYF
15	TRBV12-3/TRBV12-4	TRBJ2-4	CASSSQGATKNIQYF
13	TRBV10-3	TRBJ2-1	CAIRNRGRDEQFF
14	TRBV10-3	TRBJ1-5	CAISESGGNQPQHF
15	TRBV12-3/TRBV12-4	TRBJ1-3	CASSLAGSSGNTPYF
16	TRBV7-9	TRBJ2-1	CASSFPELADYNEQFF
13	TRBV20-1	TRBJ2-7	CSALPTDSYEQYF
16	TRBV2	TRBJ2-1	CASSGGDRYTYNEQFF
14	TRBV25-1	TRBJ2-1	CASSELSLYNEQFF
15	TRBV2	TRBJ2-3	CASSFTGGKADTQYF
15	TRBV2	TRBJ1-5	CASSSWVDSNQPQHF
13	TRBV9	TRBJ2-5	CTSSVLGRETQYF
15	TRBV19	TRBJ2-7	CASSSLLAGGYEQYF
17	TRBV4-1	TRBJ2-1	CASSQDWSGGRYNEQFF